Given below is one T cell receptor beta chain in context. The clone's antigen remains unknown. The input lacks base qualities; no much larger clone sits a single base away. The germline V gene encodes CDR1 SNHLY and CDR2 FYNNEI. Ends trimmed: V by 7 bases, J by 2 bases; bases unmatched to a gene: 5. Reading from cysteine to phenylalanine, the CDR3 counts 14 amino acids. The kept DNA is CDR3 alone, 42 bases in frame from the first base. This entry comes from a study of blood T cell repertoires in COVID-19 (dated by TCRdb to 2020 to 2021). Concerning the study at large: Samples covering the acute and convalescent phases of COVID-19 were provided by collaborators in the United States, Italy and Spain. Nearly every sample came with metadata listing a de-identified subject ID, COVID-19 status, age in years and sex. Where available, HLA class I and class II types were obtained from metadata supplied by the sample provider rather than from assay-based typing. Samples came from the ongoing ImmuneRACE study (first 160 participants) plus 1,254 subjects from 6 global collaborators. The material from the prospective study consisted of cDNA or gDNA derived from T cells, B-cell-depleted T cells, or PBMCs. Subjects who had been exposed to COVID-19, were actively infected with it, or had recovered from it provided the deeply sampled blood TCRbeta repertoires that made up the dataset. The repertoires were released in a freely available public database intended as a resource for research on the immune response to SARS-CoV-2.

The paper's findings and limits, for the study overall: How much clinical and demographic metadata was included differed by source and by participant, and the metadata was provided uncurated.

Each collaborating institution followed its own protocols to collect whole blood in K2EDTA tubes. For TCRbeta analysis, collaborator samples were shipped as frozen whole blood, as isolated PBMCs, or as DNA extracted from either sample type. TCRbeta CDR3 regions were amplified from genomic DNA using the immunoSEQ Assay, a bias-controlled multiplex PCR. As for the authors' bioinformatics: The number of nucleated cells in each sample was estimated from the amplification of reference gene primers within the assay. Sequence reads were collapsed and filtered to measure the absolute abundance of every unique TCRbeta CDR3 rearrangement. For each sample, productive Simpson clonality was calculated as the square root of Simpson's diversity index over productive rearrangements. This is the immuneACCESS table as TCRdb keeps it, with only in-frame sequences that have V and J called. A part of the clones is gone; compared with another copy, unresolved V genes explain less than half, and the rest is unexplained. Clone size and the V and J calls come from that table; the DNA yielded D and trimming. For this sample there are tens of thousands of clones; 70% to 90% appear just once. The ten largest account for 1.4% of the sample.

This TCR came from an older woman with acute or convalescent COVID-19. Sequenced input: peripheral blood. The sequence joins TRBV2 to TRBJ2-7; 10 of the junction bases match TRBD2. The CDR3 reads as follows: CASKGLAVTYEQYF. The nucleotides read TGTGCCAGCAAAGGACTAGCGGTGACCTACGAGCAGTACTTC. Outside the CDR3, residues come from the reference TRBV2 and TRBJ2-7 proteins, so the full variable domain is: EPEVTQTPSHQVTQMGQEVILRCVPISNHLYFYWYRQILGQKVEFLVSFYNNEISEKSEIFDDQFSVERPDGSNFTLKIRSTKLEDSAMYFCASKGLAVTYEQYFGPGTRLTVT.